These T cell receptor beta chains were read from a single sample in a study of T cells after posttransplantation cyclophosphamide. Generated by immunoSEQ multiplex PCR, the TCRdb table keeps only in-frame clones and is missing some. The table lists approximately 7,500 clones, with no singletons. The source material was PBMCs, sampled after allogeneic stem cell transplant with posttransplant cyclophosphamide. The receptors here all came from a male patient aged 18 to 35 who received an allogeneic stem cell transplant from an unrelated donor, was CMV-positive, and had acute and chronic GVHD. Some T cells may be transferred from the graft donor. The CDR3 runs from the conserved cysteine through the conserved F or W. D genes are given only for firm matches. Size is stated for part of the rows, as once, few or many counts, or as a class when the clone is expanded.

DNA: TGTGCCAGTAGTCCAAGACCAGGACTAGAGCGAAATACAGATACGCAGTATTTT
CDR3: CASSPRPGLERNTDTQYF
D: TRBD2
size: many
J: TRBJ2-3
V: TRBV19

DNA: TGTGCCAGCAGCTTAATGAGTGGGAACACTGAAGCTTTCTTT
CDR3: CASSLMSGNTEAFF
D: .
size: many
J: TRBJ1-1
V: TRBV7-9

DNA: TGTGCCAGCAGCTTGGATAATGGCTACACCTTC
CDR3: CASSLDNGYTF
D: .
size: many
J: TRBJ1-2
V: TRBV5-6

DNA: TGTGCCAGCAGCCTTGGACAGGGGGACGGCTACACCTTC
CDR3: CASSLGQGDGYTF
D: TRBD1
size: many
J: TRBJ1-2
V: TRBV5-4

DNA: TGTGCCAGCAGTTCGGGGGGGATCATGATCGATGAGCAGTTCTTC
CDR3: CASSSGGIMIDEQFF
D: TRBD2
size: many
J: TRBJ2-1
V: TRBV6-5

DNA: TGTGCCAGCAGCAGGACAGGGGAGAACACTGAAGCTTTCTTT
CDR3: CASSRTGENTEAFF
D: TRBD1
size: many
J: TRBJ1-1
V: TRBV5-6

DNA: TGTGCCAGTAGTATAATATTTGCGACAACTCAGCCCCAGCATTTT
CDR3: CASSIIFATTQPQHF
D: .
size: many
J: TRBJ1-5
V: TRBV19

DNA: TGTGCTAGTGGCCATGACAGGGGGTCCGGGGAGCTGTTTTTT
CDR3: CASGHDRGSGELFF
D: TRBD1
size: many
J: TRBJ2-2
V: TRBV12-5

DNA: TGTGCCAGTAGTGCCCGGGACAGGGGGCTCGGGGCCAACGTCCTGACTTTC
CDR3: CASSARDRGLGANVLTF
D: TRBD1
size: many
J: TRBJ2-6
V: TRBV19

DNA: TGTGCCTGGAGTGTAAAGACTAGCTACTACGAGCAGTACTTC
CDR3: CAWSVKTSYYEQYF
D: TRBD2
size: many
J: TRBJ2-7
V: TRBV30

DNA: TGTGCCTGGAGCCCAGGGCAAGGAAGCTATGGCTACACCTTC
CDR3: CAWSPGQGSYGYTF
D: .
size: many
J: TRBJ1-2
V: TRBV30

DNA: TGTGCCAGCAGCACAACAGGTTCCTACGAGCAGTACTTC
CDR3: CASSTTGSYEQYF
D: .
size: .
J: TRBJ2-7
V: TRBV11-2

DNA: TGTGCCAGCAGCTGGCTCCGACAGGCAAAGAGCTCCTATAATTCACCCCTCCACTTT
CDR3: CASSWLRQAKSSYNSPLHF
D: .
size: many
J: TRBJ1-6
V: TRBV7-8

DNA: TGCGCCAGCAGCGCACAGGGGAATCTAGACTATGGCTACACCTTC
CDR3: CASSAQGNLDYGYTF
D: TRBD1
size: many
J: TRBJ1-2
V: TRBV5-1

DNA: TGTGCCAGTAGTATAGGCGGGTCAGATACGCAGTATTTT
CDR3: CASSIGGSDTQYF
D: .
size: many
J: TRBJ2-3
V: TRBV19

DNA: TGTGCCAGCAGCCCCCTGAGGGTCCAAGAGACCCAGTACTTC
CDR3: CASSPLRVQETQYF
D: .
size: many
J: TRBJ2-5
V: TRBV5-6

DNA: TGTGCCAGCAGCCAGTCTAGCGGGGCGGAGACCCAGTACTTC
CDR3: CASSQSSGAETQYF
D: TRBD2
size: many
J: TRBJ2-5
V: TRBV7-6

DNA: TGCGCCAGCAGTGACCCGGGGGGAGGGGTAGCCGAACCCACCGGGGAGCTGTTTTTT
CDR3: CASSDPGGGVAEPTGELFF
D: TRBD2
size: many
J: TRBJ2-2
V: TRBV10-2

DNA: TGTGCCAGCAGCTTAGGAGTTGGGACCGGGAGGCGCAATTATGGCTACACCTTC
CDR3: CASSLGVGTGRRNYGYTF
D: .
size: many
J: TRBJ1-2
V: TRBV7-8

DNA: TGTGCCAGCAGCTCCCGGGTACACGGGGGCTACACCTTC
CDR3: CASSSRVHGGYTF
D: .
size: many
J: TRBJ1-2
V: TRBV11-2

DNA: TGTGCCAGCGCGCTAGACTGGGCAACTAATGAAAAACTGTTTTTT
CDR3: CASALDWATNEKLFF
D: .
size: medium-sized
J: TRBJ1-4
V: TRBV2

DNA: TGTGCCAGTACCCAAGACAGCTTCTATGGCTACACCTTC
CDR3: CASTQDSFYGYTF
D: .
size: medium-sized
J: TRBJ1-2
V: TRBV19

DNA: TGTGCCAGCCGCCGAGCGGGGTCAAACTACAATGAGCAGTTCTTC
CDR3: CASRRAGSNYNEQFF
D: .
size: many
J: TRBJ2-1
V: TRBV21-1

DNA: TGTGCCAGCTCACCAGTTGGAGGTCAAGAGACCCAGTACTTC
CDR3: CASSPVGGQETQYF
D: .
size: few
J: TRBJ2-5
V: TRBV18

DNA: TGTGCCAGCAGCTTGGAAGGGGTCGGGGAGCTGTTTTTT
CDR3: CASSLEGVGELFF
D: .
size: many
J: TRBJ2-2
V: TRBV11-3

DNA: TGTGCCAGCAGCGCCGGACAGGGACCTGACTTGAACACCGGGGAGCTGTTTTTT
CDR3: CASSAGQGPDLNTGELFF
D: TRBD1
size: many
J: TRBJ2-2
V: TRBV9

DNA: TGTGCCAGCAGCCCCGGACAGGGTATCTACGAGCAGTACTTC
CDR3: CASSPGQGIYEQYF
D: TRBD1
size: many
J: TRBJ2-7
V: TRBV6-1

DNA: TGTGCCAGCAGCGGGGGGAGGGCGAGCTATGGCTACACCTTC
CDR3: CASSGGRASYGYTF
D: .
size: many
J: TRBJ1-2
V: TRBV5-6

DNA: TGTGCCACCAGCAGGGAAGGACTTGAAAAACTGTTTTTT
CDR3: CATSREGLEKLFF
D: .
size: many
J: TRBJ1-4
V: TRBV15

DNA: TGCGCCAGCAGCCCGACTTCGGGACTAGCGTTGGAGACCCAGTACTTC
CDR3: CASSPTSGLALETQYF
D: TRBD2
size: many
J: TRBJ2-5
V: TRBV4-1

DNA: TGTGCCAGTAGGTTGAGGGGGTCCTACAATGAGCAGTTCTTC
CDR3: CASRLRGSYNEQFF
D: .
size: many
J: TRBJ2-1
V: TRBV19

DNA: TGTGCCAGCAGCTTACTAAGTGAGCAGTACTTC
CDR3: CASSLLSEQYF
D: .
size: many
J: TRBJ2-7
V: TRBV5-6

DNA: TGTGCCAGCAGCTTGTGGGAGGGAGTCCATGGCTACACCTTC
CDR3: CASSLWEGVHGYTF
D: .
size: medium-sized
J: TRBJ1-2
V: TRBV5-6

DNA: TGTGCCAGCAGTCCCGGAGGTAGGACTGAAGCTTTCTTT
CDR3: CASSPGGRTEAFF
D: .
size: .
J: TRBJ1-1
V: TRBV28

DNA: TGCAGCGTTCCTCGGTCCGGGGAGCTGTTTTTT
CDR3: CSVPRSGELFF
D: .
size: many
J: TRBJ2-2
V: TRBV29-1

DNA: TGTGCCAGCAGCTTAGAGAGGAGCGATACGCAGTATTTT
CDR3: CASSLERSDTQYF
D: .
size: medium-sized
J: TRBJ2-3
V: TRBV7-6

DNA: TGTGCCAGCAGCCATGGGGGGAAGATCTCTGAAGCTTTCTTT
CDR3: CASSHGGKISEAFF
D: .
size: many
J: TRBJ1-1
V: TRBV7-3